A single sample gave rise to the 18 T cell receptor beta chains below, sequenced in a study of cytomegalovirus exposure and HLA in healthy donors. It was with 60 Vbeta and 13 Jbeta primers that the PCR ran. Sequencing was performed with immunoSEQ multiplex PCR; in TCRdb, only in-frame clones are kept and a portion is missing. The sample holds 95,000 to 130,000 clones, 60% to 70% seen once. Input material: PBMCs. These receptors originate from a middle-aged woman in good health and CMV-seropositive.

V is TRBV9 and J is TRBJ2-7; perhaps TRBD1 as D (5 bases). This CDR3 spans 15 amino acids. Per the germline V gene, CDR1 is SGDLS and CDR2 is YYNGEE. V was pared by 3 bases and J by 4 bases, with 17 bases between. The CDR3 coding sequence is TGTGCCAGCAGCGAGGGCCCAGAAGGGGTTTACGAGCAGTACTTC. Protein: CASSEGPEGVYEQYF.

This clone was recorded a few times. This chain links TRBV4-3 with TRBJ2-1; tentative D call: TRBD2 (5 bases). Germline assignment: CDR1 LGHNA and CDR2 YSLEER. The CDR3 contains 15 residues. Trimming pared 3 bases from V and 5 bases from J, leaving 14 bases between. The CDR3 region is CASSHVRVGHNEQFF. The CDR3 DNA is TGCGCCAGCAGCCACGTGCGGGTCGGACACAATGAGCAGTTCTTC.

V gene TRBV6-5 combines with J gene TRBJ2-7, with a weak D call TRBD1 (5 bases). Germline V lookup: CDR1 MNHEY, CDR2 SVGAGI. V lost 0 bases, J lost 5 bases, and 14 bases lay in between. This CDR3 has 15 residues. This chain's CDR3 is CASSYSKAGLHEQYF. Written as DNA, the CDR3 is TGTGCCAGCAGTTACTCGAAGGCAGGGCTTCACGAGCAGTACTTC.

The chain has TRBV27 and TRBJ2-7; the D gene is possibly TRBD2 (6 bases). CDR1 is MNHEY and CDR2 is SMNVEV in the germline V gene (reference sequence). The CDR3 contains 14 residues. V was clipped by 3 bases and J by 3 bases, with 12 bases between them. DNA of the CDR3: TGTGCCAGCAGTTTCCGGAGGGAGTACTACGAGCAGTACTTC. The encoded protein is CASSFRREYYEQYF.

The chain recombines TRBV6-1 with TRBJ1-4; D is unresolved. Germline CDR1 reads MNHNS; CDR2 reads SASEGT. The V gene lost 3 bases and the J gene lost 10 bases, with 15 bases spanning the gap. The CDR3 is 14 amino acids. The CDR3 loop is CASSDTGSEGKLFF. The CDR3 coding sequence is TGTGCCAGCAGTGACACGGGATCGGAGGGAAAACTGTTTTTT.

The chain couples TRBV7-2 to TRBJ2-7, with 7 nucleotides matching TRBD1. Germline CDR1 SGHTA, CDR2 FQGNSA. This CDR3 region has 14 residues. Unmatched junction bases numbered 6, after V lost 4 bases and J lost 3 bases. The CDR3 loop is CASSSGQASYEQYF. The CDR3 DNA reads TGTGCCAGCAGCTCAGGACAGGCGAGCTACGAGCAGTACTTC.

V is TRBV5-4 and J is TRBJ2-1, with a possible D match to TRBD2 (6 bases). In germline, CDR1 is SGHNT, CDR2 YYREEE (reference sequence). CDR3 size: 14 residues. V was clipped by 5 bases and J by 7 bases, with 16 bases between them. As DNA, the CDR3 is TGTGCCAGCAGACCCATCGGGGGTTGGAATGAGCAGTTCTTC. Translating it yields CASRPIGGWNEQFF.

The CDR3 is CASSLTGTPPVHEQYF. CDR3 DNA: TGTGCCAGCAGTTTAACCGGGACACCCCCAGTCCACGAGCAGTACTTC. The chain combines TRBV27 with TRBJ2-7; perhaps TRBD1 as D (6 bases). V was trimmed by 2 bases and J by 5 bases, leaving 19 bases between them. The CDR3 sequence is 16 residues long. Germline V lookup: CDR1 MNHEY, CDR2 SMNVEV (reference sequence).

This clone turned up a few times. V usage is TRBV29-1 and J usage is TRBJ2-2; 10 bases map to TRBD1. V was pared by 4 bases and J by 3 bases, with 11 bases of the junction left unmatched. Germline values: CDR1 SQVTM, CDR2 ANQGSEA. This CDR3 has 17 residues. The CDR3 loop is CSVALQTGTGDTGELFF. The DNA of the CDR3 is TGCAGCGTTGCACTACAAACCGGGACAGGGGACACCGGGGAGCTGTTTTTT.

V usage is TRBV29-1 and J usage is TRBJ1-2; D uncertain. The CDR3 runs 12 residues. Trimming left V 4 bases short and J 8 bases short, with 14 bases between. Germline V gives CDR1 SQVTM, CDR2 ANQGSEA. The CDR3 DNA reads as TGCAGCGTTGTAGACACCCGCGGGGGCTACACCTTC. Protein: CSVVDTRGGYTF.

This chain connects TRBV10-3 to TRBJ2-1, with 7 bases lining up with TRBD2. V lost 7 bases, J lost 1 base, and 1 base stayed unmatched. This CDR3 is built from 13 residues. Germline CDR1 is ENHRY and CDR2 is SYGVKD. The CDR3 loop is CAITGGSYNEQFF. CDR3 nucleotides: TGTGCCATCACCGGGGGGTCCTACAATGAGCAGTTCTTC.

The J gene is TRBJ1-1, the V gene TRBV7-2; the D is unclear. Trimming left V 4 bases short and J 4 bases short, with 13 bases between. CDR3 length: 14 residues. CDR1 and CDR2 (germline): SGHTA, FQGNSA. The CDR3 nucleotides read TGTGCCAGCAGCTCGCTACTTGCGGGCACTGAAGCTTTCTTT. Translating it yields CASSSLLAGTEAFF.

The V and J genes are TRBV25-1 and TRBJ2-1; the match to TRBD2 covers 8 bases. The ends lost 3 bases at V and 8 bases at J; junction bases unmatched: 9. The CDR3 length is 15 residues. Looked up from germline, CDR1 is MGHDK and CDR2 is SYGVNS. CDR3 DNA: TGTGCCAGCAGTGAGGGAGCGGGAGTTAGTGATGAGCAGTTCTTC. Encoded protein: CASSEGAGVSDEQFF.

The chain employs TRBV9 and TRBJ1-5, with a weak D call TRBD1 (5 bases). Trimming removed 2 bases at V and 8 bases at J, with 14 bases between. Germline V gives CDR1 SGDLS, CDR2 YYNGEE. This CDR3 spans 14 amino acids. The DNA of the CDR3 is TGTGCCAGCAGCGTCGGGGGATTGAGTGAGCCCCAGCATTTT. Protein sequence: CASSVGGLSEPQHF.

The gene calls are TRBV10-1 and TRBJ2-2; TRBD1 aligns across 8 bases. Trimming removed 3 bases from V and 5 bases from J; junction bases left unmatched: 14. Germline V gene sequence: CDR1 WNHNN, CDR2 SYGVQD (reference sequence). The CDR3 is 18 amino acids. The DNA of the CDR3 is TGCGCCAGCAGTGATCGGAGACAGGGGACGAGTGGTACCGGGGAGCTGTTTTTT. Residues: CASSDRRQGTSGTGELFF.

V gene TRBV5-1 combines with J gene TRBJ2-1; 8 positions match TRBD1. This CDR3 contains 15 residues. V gave up 0 bases and J gave up 7 bases; unmatched junction bases: 6. Germline CDR1 reads SGHRS; CDR2 reads YFSETQ. In nucleotides, the CDR3 is TGCGCCAGCAGCTTGGTACAGGGGGGTCGGAATGAGCAGTTCTTC. It codes for CASSLVQGGRNEQFF. Together with reference TRBV5-1 and TRBJ2-1, the CDR3 gives the full variable domain: KAGVTQTPRYLIKTRGQQVTLSCSPISGHRSVSWYQQTPGQGLQFLFEYFSETQRNKGNFPGRFSGRQFSNSRSEMNVSTLELGDSALYLCASSLVQGGRNEQFFGPGTRLTVL.

V and J are TRBV7-2 and TRBJ2-5; 7 bases agree with TRBD1. With V trimmed by 0 bases and J by 2 bases, 0 bases remained unmatched. The CDR3 contains 14 residues. CDR1 is SGHTA and CDR2 is FQGNSA in the germline V gene. The CDR3 bases are TGTGCCAGCAGCTTAGCGACAGGGCAAGAGACCCAGTACTTC. This sequence encodes CASSLATGQETQYF.

The rearrangement joins TRBV2 to TRBJ2-3; 8 bases are a match to TRBD2. Trimming cost V 3 bases and J 1 base; bases outside gene matches: 0. The germline V gene encodes CDR1 SNHLY and CDR2 FYNNEI. There are 14 residues in the CDR3. The CDR3 loop is CASSEGLGTDTQYF. CDR3 in DNA: TGTGCCAGCAGTGAGGGACTAGGCACAGATACGCAGTATTTT.